The present T cell receptor beta chain was sequenced within a study of T cell repertoires in cytomegalovirus infection. Of note for this clonotype: Its antigen remains unknown.

From the reads, TCRdb called clonotypes with MiXCR, one entry per CDR3 protein. The table lists under 95,000 distinct CDR3 sequences, approximately 46% of them singletons. The ends lost 6 bases at V and 8 bases at J; junction bases unmatched: 9. The CDR3 runs 12 residues. The germline CDR1 and CDR2 sequences are DFQATT and SNEGSKA (reference sequence). The TCR was taken from a human donor in good health (CMV status not recorded). Some clones in this sample may be carry-over from other donors' samples. Sequenced material: CD8+ T cells from cultured PBMCs, taken from culture after CMV antigen stimulation. The rearrangement links TRBV20-1 to TRBJ1-2; 7 bases match TRBD1. CDR3 loop: CSARGTNLGYTF. For the CDR3, the DNA is TGCAGTGCCAGGGGGACCAACTTGGGCTACACCTTC.